In its sample, the clone carrying this T cell receptor beta chain was seen many times. The antigen is not known. The CDR3 is 22 amino acids. The germline gives CDR1 MNHEY, CDR2 SVGEGT. V was clipped by 5 bases and J by 3 bases, with 34 bases between them. This entry is derived from a study of T cell repertoires in cytomegalovirus infection. Whole-study context: TCR beta signatures that were public indicated CMV infection and matching HLA type.

TCRdb processed the reads anew with MiXCR; each CDR3 protein has one entry. Of some 300,000 distinct CDR3 sequences in the sample, about a tenth were seen once. Study outcomes and limitations: HLA-C-restricted CMV-specific TCR beta clonotypes prevailed in the ex vivo response.

The chain is built from TRBV6-2 or TRBV6-3 and TRBJ2-2; the D gene could be TRBD1 or TRBD2 (6 bases each). The material sequenced was PBMCs. This TCR derives from a human donor in good health (CMV status not recorded). Some clones in this sample may be carry-over from other donors' samples. CDR3 nucleotide sequence: TGTGCCAGCAGTGGCGAAACCCGCCCTGGATACAGGGCTCGGGACTACACCGGGGAGCTGTTTTTT. Residues: CASSGETRPGYRARDYTGELFF.